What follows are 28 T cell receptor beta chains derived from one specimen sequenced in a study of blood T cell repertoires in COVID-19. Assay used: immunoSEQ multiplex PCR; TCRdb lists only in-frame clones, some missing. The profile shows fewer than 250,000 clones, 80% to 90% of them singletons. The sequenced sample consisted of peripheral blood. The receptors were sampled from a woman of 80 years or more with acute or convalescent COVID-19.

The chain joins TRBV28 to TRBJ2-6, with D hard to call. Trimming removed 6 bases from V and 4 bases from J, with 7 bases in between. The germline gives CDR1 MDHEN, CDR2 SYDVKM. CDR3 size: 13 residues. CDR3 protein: CASSNTGANVLTF. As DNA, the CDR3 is TGTGCCAGCAGCAACACAGGGGCCAACGTCCTGACTTTC.

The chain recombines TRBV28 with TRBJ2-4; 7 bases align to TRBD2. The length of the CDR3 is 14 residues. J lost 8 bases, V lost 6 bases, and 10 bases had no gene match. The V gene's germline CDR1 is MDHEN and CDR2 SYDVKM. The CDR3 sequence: CASRGGTNRYIQYF. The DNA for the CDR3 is TGTGCCAGCAGGGGCGGGACTAATAGGTACATTCAGTACTTC. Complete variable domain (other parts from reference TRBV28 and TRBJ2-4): DVKVTQSSRYLVKRTGEKVFLECVQDMDHENMFWYRQDPGLGLRLIYFSYDVKMKEKGDIPEGYSVSREKKERFSLILESASTNQTSMYLCASRGGTNRYIQYFGAGTRLSVL.

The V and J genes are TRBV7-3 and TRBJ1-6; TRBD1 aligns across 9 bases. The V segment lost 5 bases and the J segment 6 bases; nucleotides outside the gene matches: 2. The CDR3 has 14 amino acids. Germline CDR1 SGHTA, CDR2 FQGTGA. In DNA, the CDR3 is TGTGCCAGCAGCGAGGGACAGGGTAATTCACCCCTCCACTTT. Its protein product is CASSEGQGNSPLHF.

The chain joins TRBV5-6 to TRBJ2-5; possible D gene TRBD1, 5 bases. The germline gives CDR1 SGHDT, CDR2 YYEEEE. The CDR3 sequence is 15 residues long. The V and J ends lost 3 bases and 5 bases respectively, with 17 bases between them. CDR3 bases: TGTGCCAGCAGCTCCCTCAAGGGGCTGACGGAGACCCAGTACTTC. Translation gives CASSSLKGLTETQYF.

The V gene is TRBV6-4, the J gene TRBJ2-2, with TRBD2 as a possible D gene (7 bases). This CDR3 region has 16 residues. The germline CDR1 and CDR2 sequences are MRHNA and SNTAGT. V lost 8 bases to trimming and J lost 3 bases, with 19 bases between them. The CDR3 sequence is CASGNGGPLDTGELFF. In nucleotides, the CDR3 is TGTGCCAGCGGGAACGGGGGGCCCCTAGACACCGGGGAGCTGTTTTTT.

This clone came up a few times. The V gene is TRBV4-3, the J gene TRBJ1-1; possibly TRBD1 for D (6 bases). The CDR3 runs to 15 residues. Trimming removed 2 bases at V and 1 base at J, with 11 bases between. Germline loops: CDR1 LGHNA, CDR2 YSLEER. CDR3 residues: CASSQRTQGNTEAFF. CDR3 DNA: TGCGCCAGCAGCCAACGAACACAGGGGAACACTGAAGCTTTCTTT.

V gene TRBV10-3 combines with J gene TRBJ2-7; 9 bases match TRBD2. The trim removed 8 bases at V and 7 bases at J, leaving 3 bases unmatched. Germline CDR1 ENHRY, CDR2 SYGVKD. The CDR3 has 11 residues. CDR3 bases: TGTGCCATCGGACTAGCGTATGAGCAGTACTTC. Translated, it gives CAIGLAYEQYF.

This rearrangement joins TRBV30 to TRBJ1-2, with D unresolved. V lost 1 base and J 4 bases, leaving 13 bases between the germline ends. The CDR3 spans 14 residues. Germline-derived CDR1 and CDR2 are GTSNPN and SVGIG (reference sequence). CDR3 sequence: CAWSGRGSVYGYTF. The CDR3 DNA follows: TGTGCCTGGAGTGGCCGCGGGTCCGTCTATGGCTACACCTTC.

The CDR3: CASTQQERYTTNEKLFF. CDR3 sequence (DNA): TGTGCCAGCACCCAACAGGAGCGCTACACAACTAATGAAAAACTGTTTTTT. This chain joins TRBV9 and TRBJ1-4; the D gene is possibly TRBD1 (5 bases). Germline V gives CDR1 SGDLS, CDR2 YYNGEE. This CDR3 has 17 residues. Trimming took 6 bases from V and 0 from J, leaving 18 bases between them.

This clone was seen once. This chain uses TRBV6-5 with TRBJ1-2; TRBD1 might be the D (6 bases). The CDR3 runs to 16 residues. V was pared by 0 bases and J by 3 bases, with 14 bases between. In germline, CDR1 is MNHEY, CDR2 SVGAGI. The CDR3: CASSYSDSLGYYGYTF. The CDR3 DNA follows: TGTGCCAGCAGTTACTCGGACAGCCTAGGTTACTATGGCTACACCTTC.

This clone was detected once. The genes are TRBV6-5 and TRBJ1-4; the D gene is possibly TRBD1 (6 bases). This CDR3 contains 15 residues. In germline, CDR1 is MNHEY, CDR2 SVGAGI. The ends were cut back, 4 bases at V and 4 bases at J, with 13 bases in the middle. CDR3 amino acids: CASSSGGLNNEKLFF. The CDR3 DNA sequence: TGTGCCAGCAGTTCCGGGGGGCTTAATAATGAAAAACTGTTTTTT.

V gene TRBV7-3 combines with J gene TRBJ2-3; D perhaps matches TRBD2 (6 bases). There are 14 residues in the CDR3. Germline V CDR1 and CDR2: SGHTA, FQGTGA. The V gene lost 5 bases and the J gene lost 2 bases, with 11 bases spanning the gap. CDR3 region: CASSLGGYTDTQYF. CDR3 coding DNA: TGTGCCAGCAGCCTCGGAGGGTACACAGATACGCAGTATTTT.

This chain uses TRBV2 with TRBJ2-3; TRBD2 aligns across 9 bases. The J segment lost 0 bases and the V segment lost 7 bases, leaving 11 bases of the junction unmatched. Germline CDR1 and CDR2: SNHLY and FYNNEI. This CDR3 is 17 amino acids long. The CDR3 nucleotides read TGTGCCAGCACCACTCAATCCGCGGGAGGGAGCACAGATACGCAGTATTTT. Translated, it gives CASTTQSAGGSTDTQYF.

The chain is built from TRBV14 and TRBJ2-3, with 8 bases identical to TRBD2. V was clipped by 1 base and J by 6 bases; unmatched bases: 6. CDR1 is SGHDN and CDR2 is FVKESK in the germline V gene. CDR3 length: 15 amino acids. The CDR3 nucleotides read TGTGCCAGCAGCCAAGTCGGTAGCGGGACGGATACGCAGTATTTT. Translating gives CASSQVGSGTDTQYF.

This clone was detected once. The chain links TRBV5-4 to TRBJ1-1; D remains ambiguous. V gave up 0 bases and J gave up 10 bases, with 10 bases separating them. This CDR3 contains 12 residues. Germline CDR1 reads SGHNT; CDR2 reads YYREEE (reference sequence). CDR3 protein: CASSLAPGGAFF. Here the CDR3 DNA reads TGTGCCAGCAGCTTGGCGCCAGGTGGAGCTTTCTTT.

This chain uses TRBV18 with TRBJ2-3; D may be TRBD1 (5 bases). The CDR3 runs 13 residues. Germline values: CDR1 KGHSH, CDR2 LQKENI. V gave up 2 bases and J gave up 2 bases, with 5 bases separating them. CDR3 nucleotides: TGTGCCAGCTCACCAGGGGCCACAGATACGCAGTATTTT. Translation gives CASSPGATDTQYF.

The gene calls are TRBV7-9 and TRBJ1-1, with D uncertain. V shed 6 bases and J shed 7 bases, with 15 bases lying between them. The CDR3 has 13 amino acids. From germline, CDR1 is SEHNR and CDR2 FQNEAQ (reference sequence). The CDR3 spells CASSFGPLYEAFF. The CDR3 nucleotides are TGTGCCAGCAGTTTTGGGCCCCTCTATGAAGCTTTCTTT.

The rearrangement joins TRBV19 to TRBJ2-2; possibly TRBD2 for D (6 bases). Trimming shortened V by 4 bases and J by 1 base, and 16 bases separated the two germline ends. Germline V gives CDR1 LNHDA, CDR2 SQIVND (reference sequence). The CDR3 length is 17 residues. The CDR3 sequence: CASSTRNGGRNTGELFF. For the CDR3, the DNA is TGTGCCAGTAGTACCCGGAATGGGGGGAGGAACACCGGGGAGCTGTTTTTT.

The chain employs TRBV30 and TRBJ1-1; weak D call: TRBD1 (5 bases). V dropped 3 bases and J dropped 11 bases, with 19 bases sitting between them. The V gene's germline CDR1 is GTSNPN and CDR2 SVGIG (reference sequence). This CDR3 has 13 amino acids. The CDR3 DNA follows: TGTGCCTGGAGCCTAGCGGGGGGTGCGGGGGCTTTCTTT. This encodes CAWSLAGGAGAFF.

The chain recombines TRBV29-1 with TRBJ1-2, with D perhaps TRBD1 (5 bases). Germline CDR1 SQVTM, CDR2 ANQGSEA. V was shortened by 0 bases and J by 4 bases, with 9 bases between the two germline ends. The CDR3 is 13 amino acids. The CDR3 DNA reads TGCAGCGTTGAAGATGCGGGGCTCTATGGCTACACCTTC. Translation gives CSVEDAGLYGYTF. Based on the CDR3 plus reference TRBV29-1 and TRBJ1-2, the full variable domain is SAVISQKPSRDICQRGTSLTIQCQVDSQVTMMFWYRQQPGQSLTLIATANQGSEATYESGFVIDKFPISRPNLTFSTLTVSNMSPEDSSIYLCSVEDAGLYGYTFGSGTRLTVV.

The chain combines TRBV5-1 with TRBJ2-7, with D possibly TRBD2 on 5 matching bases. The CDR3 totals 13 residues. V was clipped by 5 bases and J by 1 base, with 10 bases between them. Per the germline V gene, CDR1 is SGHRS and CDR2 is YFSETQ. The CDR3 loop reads CASSRTQSYEQYF. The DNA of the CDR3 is TGCGCCAGCAGTCGGACTCAGTCCTACGAGCAGTACTTC.

The CDR3 spells CASSLFPGSDYEQYF. CDR3 in DNA: TGTGCCAGCAGCTTATTTCCAGGGTCAGATTACGAGCAGTACTTC. The rearrangement links TRBV11-1 to TRBJ2-7; possible D gene TRBD1, 5 bases. V lost 2 bases, J lost 4 bases, and 15 bases lay in between. From germline, CDR1 is SGHAT and CDR2 FQDESV (reference sequence). The CDR3 is 15 residues long.

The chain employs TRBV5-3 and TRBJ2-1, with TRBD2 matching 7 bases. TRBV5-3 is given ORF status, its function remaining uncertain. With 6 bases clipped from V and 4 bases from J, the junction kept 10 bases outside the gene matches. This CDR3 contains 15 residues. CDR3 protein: CARTWLVAGYNEQFF. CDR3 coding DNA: TGTGCCAGAACCTGGTTGGTAGCGGGTTACAATGAGCAGTTCTTC.

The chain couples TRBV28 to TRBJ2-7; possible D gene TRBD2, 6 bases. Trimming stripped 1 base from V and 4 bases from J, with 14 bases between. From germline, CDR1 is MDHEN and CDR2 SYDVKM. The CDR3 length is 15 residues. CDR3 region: CASSLYGGATYEQYF. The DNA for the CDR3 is TGTGCCAGCAGTTTATACGGGGGAGCTACGTACGAGCAGTACTTC.

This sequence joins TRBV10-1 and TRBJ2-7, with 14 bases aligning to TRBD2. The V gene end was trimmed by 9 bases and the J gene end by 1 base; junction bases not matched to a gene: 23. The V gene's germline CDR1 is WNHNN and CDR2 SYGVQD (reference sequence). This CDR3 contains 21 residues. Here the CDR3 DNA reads TGCGCCAGGGAGCCGGCGCATCATAGGGGACTAGCGGGAGCCCATTCCTACGAGCAGTACTTC. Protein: CAREPAHHRGLAGAHSYEQYF.

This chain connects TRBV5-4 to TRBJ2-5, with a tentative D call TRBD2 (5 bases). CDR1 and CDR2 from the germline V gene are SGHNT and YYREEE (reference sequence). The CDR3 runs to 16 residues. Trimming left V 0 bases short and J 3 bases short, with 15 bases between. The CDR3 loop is CASSLVGVRGKETQYF. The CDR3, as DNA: TGTGCCAGCAGCTTGGTGGGTGTGAGAGGGAAAGAGACCCAGTACTTC.

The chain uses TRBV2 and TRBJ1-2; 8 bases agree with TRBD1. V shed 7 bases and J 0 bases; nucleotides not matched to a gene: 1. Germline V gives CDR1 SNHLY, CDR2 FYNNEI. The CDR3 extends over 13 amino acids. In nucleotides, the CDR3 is TGTGCCAGCAACAGGGGGGCTAACTATGGCTACACCTTC. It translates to CASNRGANYGYTF.

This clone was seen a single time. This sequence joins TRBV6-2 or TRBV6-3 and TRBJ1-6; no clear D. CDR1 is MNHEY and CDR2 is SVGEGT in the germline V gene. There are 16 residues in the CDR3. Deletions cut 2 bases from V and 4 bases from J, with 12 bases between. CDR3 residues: CASSYDSGSYNSPLHF. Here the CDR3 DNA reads TGTGCCAGCAGTTACGATTCCGGGAGTTATAATTCACCCCTCCACTTT.